This T cell receptor (beta chain) was identified in a study of human T cells and chemical hapten exposure. Study in general: Across samples, TCR yields varied, mostly owing to small differences in pooled library volumes.

TCRdb recomputed calls from the 5' RACE reads with MiXCR, one row per CDR3 protein. Of 150,000 or so distinct CDR3 sequences listed, roughly 4.1% are singletons. CDR1 and CDR2 from the germline V gene are SGHVS and FNYEAQ. V dropped 2 bases and J dropped 6 bases, with 11 bases sitting between them. This CDR3 contains 14 residues. This clonotype has a count of ten or more. Whole blood, unfractionated, served as the material for total RNA extraction. The clonotype originates from a female donor in good health. The chain joins TRBV7-6 to TRBJ2-1; no clear D gene. The CDR3: CASSLLVSSNEQFF. CDR3 in DNA: TGTGCCAGCAGCTTACTCGTTAGCTCCAATGAGCAGTTCTTC. The full variable domain, completed using reference TRBV7-6 and TRBJ2-1, is GAGVSQSPRYKVTKRGQDVALRCDPISGHVSLYWYRQALGQGPEFLTYFNYEAQQDKSGLPNDRFSAERPEGSISTLTIQRTEQRDSAMYRCASSLLVSSNEQFFGPGTRLTVL.